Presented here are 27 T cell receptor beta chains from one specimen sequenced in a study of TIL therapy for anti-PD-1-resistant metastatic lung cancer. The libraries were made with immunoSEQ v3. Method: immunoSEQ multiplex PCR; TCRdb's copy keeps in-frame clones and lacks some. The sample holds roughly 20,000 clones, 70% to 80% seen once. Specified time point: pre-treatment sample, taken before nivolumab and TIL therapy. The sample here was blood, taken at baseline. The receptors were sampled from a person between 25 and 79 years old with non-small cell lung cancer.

The DNA for the CDR3 is TGTGCCAGCACTCCCCGCGGGCCCTACAATGAGCAGTTCTTC. Translated: CASTPRGPYNEQFF. The chain couples TRBV6-5 to TRBJ2-1, with a tentative D call TRBD2 (5 bases). Germline CDR1 is MNHEY and CDR2 is SVGAGI. Between the trimmed V and J ends, which lost 7 bases and 2 bases, there was a span of 12 bases. The CDR3 runs to 14 residues.

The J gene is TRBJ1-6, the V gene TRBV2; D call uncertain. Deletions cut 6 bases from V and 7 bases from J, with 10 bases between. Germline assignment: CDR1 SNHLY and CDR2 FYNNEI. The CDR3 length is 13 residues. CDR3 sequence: CASSLDGNSPLHF. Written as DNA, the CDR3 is TGTGCCAGCAGCCTGGACGGGAATTCACCCCTCCACTTT.

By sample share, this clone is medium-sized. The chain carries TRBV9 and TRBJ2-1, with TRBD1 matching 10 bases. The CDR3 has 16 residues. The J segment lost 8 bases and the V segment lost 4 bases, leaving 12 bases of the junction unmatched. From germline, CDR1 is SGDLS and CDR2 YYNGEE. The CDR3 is CASSSGTGVVIDEQFF. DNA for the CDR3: TGTGCCAGCAGCTCCGGGACAGGGGTTGTGATCGATGAGCAGTTCTTC.

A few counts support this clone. CDR3 residues: CASSLVSGSSHEQFF. CDR3 sequence (DNA): TGCGCCAGCAGCTTAGTTAGCGGGTCGAGCCATGAGCAGTTCTTC. The chain links TRBV5-1 to TRBJ2-1; 7 bases line up with TRBD2. The ends lost 2 bases at V and 8 bases at J; junction bases unmatched: 10. Germline values: CDR1 SGHRS, CDR2 YFSETQ. The CDR3 runs to 15 residues.

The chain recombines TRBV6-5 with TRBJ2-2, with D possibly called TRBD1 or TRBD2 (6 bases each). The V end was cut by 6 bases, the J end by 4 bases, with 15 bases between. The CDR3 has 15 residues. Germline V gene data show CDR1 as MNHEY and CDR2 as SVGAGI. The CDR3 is CASRARKGGTGELFF. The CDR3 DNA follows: TGTGCCAGCAGGGCGCGGAAGGGGGGCACCGGGGAGCTGTTTTTT.

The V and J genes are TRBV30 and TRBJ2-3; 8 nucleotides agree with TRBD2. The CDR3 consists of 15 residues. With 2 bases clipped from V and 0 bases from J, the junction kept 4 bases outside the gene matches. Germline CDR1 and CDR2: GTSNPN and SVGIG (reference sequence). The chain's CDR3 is CAWSRSSGSTDTQYF. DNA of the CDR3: TGTGCCTGGAGTCGGTCTAGCGGGAGCACAGATACGCAGTATTTT.

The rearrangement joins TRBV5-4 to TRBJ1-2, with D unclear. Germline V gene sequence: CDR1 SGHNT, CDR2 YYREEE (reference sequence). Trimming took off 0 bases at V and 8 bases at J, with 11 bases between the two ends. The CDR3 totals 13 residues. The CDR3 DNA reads TGTGCCAGCAGCTTGGAGCCCGGAGACGGCTACACCTTC. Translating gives CASSLEPGDGYTF. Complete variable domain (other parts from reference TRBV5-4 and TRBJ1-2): ETGVTQSPTHLIKTRGQQVTLRCSSQSGHNTVSWYQQALGQGPQFIFQYYREEENGRGNFPPRFSGLQFPNYSSELNVNALELDDSALYLCASSLEPGDGYTFGSGTRLTVV.

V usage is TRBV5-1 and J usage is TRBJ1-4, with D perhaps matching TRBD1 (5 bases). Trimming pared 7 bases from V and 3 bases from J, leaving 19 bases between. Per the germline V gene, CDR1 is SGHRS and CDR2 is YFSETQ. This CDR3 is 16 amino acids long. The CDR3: CASASRGQGSNEKLFF. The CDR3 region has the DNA TGCGCCAGCGCCAGCCGAGGACAAGGGTCTAATGAAAAACTGTTTTTT.

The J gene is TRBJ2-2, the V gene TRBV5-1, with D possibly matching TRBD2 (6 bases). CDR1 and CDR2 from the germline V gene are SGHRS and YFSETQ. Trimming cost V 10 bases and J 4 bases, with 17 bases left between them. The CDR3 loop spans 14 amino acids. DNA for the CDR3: TGCGCCGCACAGGAAGGTAGCGGCACCGGGGAGCTGTTTTTT. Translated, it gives CAAQEGSGTGELFF.

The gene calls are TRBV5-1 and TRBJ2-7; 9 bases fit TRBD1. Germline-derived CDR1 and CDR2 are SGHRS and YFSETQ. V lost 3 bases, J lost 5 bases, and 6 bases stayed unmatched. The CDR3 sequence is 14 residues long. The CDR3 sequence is CASSSLGQGHEQYF. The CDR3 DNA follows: TGCGCCAGCAGCTCGCTGGGACAGGGTCACGAGCAGTACTTC. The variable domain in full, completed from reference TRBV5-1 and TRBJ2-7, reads KAGVTQTPRYLIKTRGQQVTLSCSPISGHRSVSWYQQTPGQGLQFLFEYFSETQRNKGNFPGRFSGRQFSNSRSEMNVSTLELGDSALYLCASSSLGQGHEQYFGPGTRLTVT.

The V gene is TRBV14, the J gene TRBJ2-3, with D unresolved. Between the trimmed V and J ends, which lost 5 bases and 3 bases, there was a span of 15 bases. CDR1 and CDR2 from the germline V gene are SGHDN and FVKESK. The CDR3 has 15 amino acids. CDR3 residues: CASSTLPDRTDTQYF. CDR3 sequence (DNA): TGTGCCAGCAGCACTCTTCCCGACCGGACAGATACGCAGTATTTT.

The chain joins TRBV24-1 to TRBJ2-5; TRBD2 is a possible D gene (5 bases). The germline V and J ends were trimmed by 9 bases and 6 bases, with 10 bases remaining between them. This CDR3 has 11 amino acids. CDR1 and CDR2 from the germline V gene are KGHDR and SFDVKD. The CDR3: CATSEDKTQYF. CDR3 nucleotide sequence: TGTGCCACCTCGGAGGATAAGACCCAGTACTTC.

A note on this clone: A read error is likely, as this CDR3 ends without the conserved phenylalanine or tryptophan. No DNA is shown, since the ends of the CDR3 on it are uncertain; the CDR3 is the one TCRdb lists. CDR3 residues: CASSSAGTRVSSLDI. This sequence joins TRBV7-2 and TRBJ2-7; the DNA was not used to check the table's D call, TRBD2. The germline CDR1 and CDR2 sequences are SGHTA and FQGNSA. The CDR3 spans 15 residues, counting both ends.

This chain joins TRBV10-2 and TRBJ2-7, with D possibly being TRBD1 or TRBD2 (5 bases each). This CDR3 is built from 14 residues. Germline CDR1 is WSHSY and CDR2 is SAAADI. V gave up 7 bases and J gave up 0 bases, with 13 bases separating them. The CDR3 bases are TGCGCCAGCAAACGGGACCGCAGCTCCTACGAGCAGTACGTC. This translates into CASKRDRSSYEQYV.

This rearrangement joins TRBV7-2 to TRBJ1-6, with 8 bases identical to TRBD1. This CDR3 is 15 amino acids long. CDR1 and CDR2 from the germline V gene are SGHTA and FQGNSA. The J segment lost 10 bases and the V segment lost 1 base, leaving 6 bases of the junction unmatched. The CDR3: CASSLVRGPWSPLHF. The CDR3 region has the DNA TGTGCCAGCAGCTTAGTCAGGGGGCCTTGGTCACCCCTCCACTTT.

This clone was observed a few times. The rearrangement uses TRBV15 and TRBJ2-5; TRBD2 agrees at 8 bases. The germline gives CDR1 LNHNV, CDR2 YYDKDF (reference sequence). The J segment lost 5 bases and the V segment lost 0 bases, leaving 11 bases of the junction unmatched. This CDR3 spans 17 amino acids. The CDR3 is CATSREAWAGGRETQYF. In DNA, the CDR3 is TGTGCCACCAGCAGAGAGGCATGGGCGGGAGGAAGGGAGACCCAGTACTTC.

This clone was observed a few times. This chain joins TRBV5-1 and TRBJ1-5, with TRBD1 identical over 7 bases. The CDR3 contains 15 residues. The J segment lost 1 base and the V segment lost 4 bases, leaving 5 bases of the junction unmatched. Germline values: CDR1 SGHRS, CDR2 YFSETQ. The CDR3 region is CASSDTGQSNQPQHF. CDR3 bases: TGCGCCAGCAGCGACACGGGACAGAGCAATCAGCCCCAGCATTTT.

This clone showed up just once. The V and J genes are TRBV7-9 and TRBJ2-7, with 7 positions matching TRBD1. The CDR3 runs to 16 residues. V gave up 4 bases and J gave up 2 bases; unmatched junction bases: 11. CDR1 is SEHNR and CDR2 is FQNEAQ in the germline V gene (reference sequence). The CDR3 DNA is TGTGCCAGCAGCTCCCAGGGGGTTCCCCTCCCCTACGAGCAGTACTTC. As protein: CASSSQGVPLPYEQYF. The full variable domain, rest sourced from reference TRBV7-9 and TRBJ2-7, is DTGVSQNPRHKITKRGQNVTFRCDPISEHNRLYWYRQTLGQGPEFLTYFQNEAQLEKSRLLSDRFSAERPKGSFSTLEIQRTEQGDSAMYLCASSSQGVPLPYEQYFGPGTRLTVT.

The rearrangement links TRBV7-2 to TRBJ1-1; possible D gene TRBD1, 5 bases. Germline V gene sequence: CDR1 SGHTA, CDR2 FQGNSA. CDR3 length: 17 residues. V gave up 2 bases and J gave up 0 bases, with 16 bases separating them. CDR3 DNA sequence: TGTGCCAGCAGCTTACACCTATTTCGGGGCCTGAACACTGAAGCTTTCTTT. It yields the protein CASSLHLFRGLNTEAFF.

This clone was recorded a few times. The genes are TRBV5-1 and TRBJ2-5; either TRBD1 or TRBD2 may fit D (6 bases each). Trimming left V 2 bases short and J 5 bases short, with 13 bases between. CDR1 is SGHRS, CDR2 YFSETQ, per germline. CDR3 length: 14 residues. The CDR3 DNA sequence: TGCGCCAGCAGCTTAATGGGGGGCAAGGAGACCCAGTACTTC. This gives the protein CASSLMGGKETQYF. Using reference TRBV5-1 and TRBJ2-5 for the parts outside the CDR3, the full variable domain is KAGVTQTPRYLIKTRGQQVTLSCSPISGHRSVSWYQQTPGQGLQFLFEYFSETQRNKGNFPGRFSGRQFSNSRSEMNVSTLELGDSALYLCASSLMGGKETQYFGPGTRLLVL.

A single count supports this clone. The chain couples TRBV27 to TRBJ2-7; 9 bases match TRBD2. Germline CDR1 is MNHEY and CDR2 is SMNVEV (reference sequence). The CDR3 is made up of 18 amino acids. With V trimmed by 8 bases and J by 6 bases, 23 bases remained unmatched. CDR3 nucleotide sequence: TGTGCCAGCTCACCCCTGACGAGCGGGAGGTCATTCTATCCCGAGCAGTACTTC. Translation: CASSPLTSGRSFYPEQYF.

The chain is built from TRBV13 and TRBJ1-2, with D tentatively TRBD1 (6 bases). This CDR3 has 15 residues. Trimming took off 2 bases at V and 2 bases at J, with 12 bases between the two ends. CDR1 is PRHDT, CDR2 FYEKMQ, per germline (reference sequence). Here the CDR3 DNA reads TGTGCCAGCAGCTTACAGCCCGGGACAAACTATGGCTACACCTTC. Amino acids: CASSLQPGTNYGYTF.

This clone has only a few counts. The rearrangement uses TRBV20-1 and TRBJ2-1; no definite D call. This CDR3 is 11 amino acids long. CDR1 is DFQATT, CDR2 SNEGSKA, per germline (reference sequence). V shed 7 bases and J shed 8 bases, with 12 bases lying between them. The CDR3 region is CSVLRFDEQFF. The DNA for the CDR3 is TGCAGTGTATTGAGGTTCGATGAGCAGTTCTTC.

The DNA for the CDR3 is TGTGCCAGCACTCCTAACACAGGGCGAGATCAGCCCCAGCATTTT. Protein sequence: CASTPNTGRDQPQHF. The chain carries TRBV6-5 and TRBJ1-5; D might be TRBD1 (6 bases). Trimming removed 7 bases at V and 5 bases at J, with 18 bases between. CDR1 and CDR2 (germline): MNHEY, SVGAGI. The CDR3 has 15 residues.

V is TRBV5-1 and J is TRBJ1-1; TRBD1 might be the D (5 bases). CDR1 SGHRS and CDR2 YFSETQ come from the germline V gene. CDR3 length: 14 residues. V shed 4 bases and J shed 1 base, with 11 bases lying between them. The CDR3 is CASSIQTANTEAFF. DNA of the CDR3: TGCGCCAGCAGCATACAGACAGCGAACACTGAAGCTTTCTTT.

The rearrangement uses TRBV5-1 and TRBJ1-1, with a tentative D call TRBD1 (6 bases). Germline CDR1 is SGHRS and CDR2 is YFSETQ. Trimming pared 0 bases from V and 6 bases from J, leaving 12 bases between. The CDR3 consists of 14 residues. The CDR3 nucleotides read TGCGCCAGCAGCTTGGAGGTACAGGGCGCTGAAGCTTTCTTT. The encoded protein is CASSLEVQGAEAFF.

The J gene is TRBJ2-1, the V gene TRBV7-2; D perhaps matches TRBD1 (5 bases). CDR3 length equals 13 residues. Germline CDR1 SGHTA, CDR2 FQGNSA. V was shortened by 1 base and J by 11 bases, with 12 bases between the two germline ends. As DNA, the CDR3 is TGTGCCAGCAGCTTAGAGGGGCTCCGCCAGCAGTTCTTC. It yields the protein CASSLEGLRQQFF.